This T cell receptor (beta chain) is from a study of CD8 T cells in ankylosing spondylitis. General observations from the study: Made up of about eight highly homologous variants, a TCR beta motif appeared characteristic of ankylosing spondylitis blood.

Germline V gene sequence: CDR1 MNHEY, CDR2 SVGEGT. The CDR3 totals 12 residues. Trimming pared 2 bases from V and 13 bases from J, leaving 9 bases between. TCRdb fed the 5' RACE reads into MiXCR, producing one record per CDR3 protein. The sample records some 350,000 distinct CDR3 sequences, under 15% being singletons. Only a few counts were recorded for this clonotype. Antigen specificity is unknown. The source is a male donor with ankylosing spondylitis or in good health (not recorded which). The sequenced sample consisted of blood, either unsorted or a sorted T cell fraction (not recorded which). This chain joins TRBV6-2 or TRBV6-3 and TRBJ1-6; D is unclear. CDR3 loop: CASSYQRRPLHF. The CDR3 DNA is TGTGCCAGCAGTTACCAGAGAAGGCCCCTCCACTTT.